The present T cell receptor beta chain was sequenced within a study of CD4 and CD8 cells across lung adenocarcinoma regions. TCRdb used MiXCR to reprocess the PCR reads, holding one entry per CDR3 protein. The sample carries about 18,000 distinct CDR3 sequences, 40% to 60% recorded once. This clonotype was found a few times. Germline loops: CDR1 MNHNS, CDR2 SASEGT. Germline trimming cut 4 bases from V and 5 bases from J; bases unmatched to any gene: 5. The CDR3 length is 14 residues. The patients had localized lung adenocarcinoma, a non-small cell subtype. The rearrangement joins TRBV6-1 to TRBJ2-5, with 9 bases that match TRBD1. This clonotype was sampled from a male donor with lung adenocarcinoma. The CD4 and CD8 labels of this study may be unreliable. Sequences were obtained from CD8+ T cells from the margin of a lung tumor. Here the CDR3 DNA reads TGTGCCAGCAGTGGCGCCGGGACAGGGGAGACCCAGTACTTC. Translating gives CASSGAGTGETQYF.